This TCR beta chain came from a study of cytomegalovirus exposure and HLA in healthy donors. Trimming removed 3 bases from V and 8 bases from J; junction bases left unmatched: 3. This CDR3 region has 13 residues. CDR1 is SGHAT and CDR2 is FQNNGV in the germline V gene. The PCR had 60 Vbeta and 13 Jbeta primers. TCRdb's copy holds only in-frame clones and misses some; the assay was immunoSEQ multiplex PCR. The top ten hold 1.5% to 2% of the sample, which has 200,000 to 250,000 clones, more than 65% seen once. General study findings and limits: While the bulk of TCR sequences proved rare, some public TCRs turned up in many donors. When analyzed later, a missense DCLRE1C variant was found to be linked to TCR beta V- and J-gene trimming.

Comments on this clone: The target antigen is unknown.

Sequencing input: PBMCs. The receptor comes from a woman aged 30 to 39 in good health and CMV-seronegative. This chain joins TRBV11-2 and TRBJ2-1, with 8 bases identical to TRBD1. The CDR3 region is CASSLDREDEQFF. In nucleotides, the CDR3 is TGTGCCAGCAGCTTGGACAGGGAGGATGAGCAGTTCTTC.